Listed below are T cell receptor beta chains from one sample, sequenced in a study of regulatory T cells in long-lasting Graves disease. TCRdb redid the calling of the multiplex PCR reads with MiXCR, one entry per CDR3 protein. The repertoire holds a few hundred thousand distinct CDR3 sequences, with 15% as singletons. These sequences were also reported in another study, on T cells in Graves' hyperthyroidism and ophthalmopathy.

Material: peripheral blood mononuclear cells (PBMCs), obtained at new diagnosis, from a patient treated with antithyroid drugs. The receptors were gathered from a woman in her thirties or forties with Graves disease. The CDR3 runs from the conserved cysteine through the conserved F or W. The D gene is left open where the match is weak. Size tells how often a clone was seen (once, few, many) or the class of an expanded clone, and some rows leave it out.

V gene	J gene	D gene	clone size	CDR3 DNA	CDR3 protein
TRBV7-8	TRBJ2-3	.	.	TGTGCCAGCAGCCTTAACAGGGCCCCGAGCACAGATACGCAGTATTTT	CASSLNRAPSTDTQYF
TRBV6-2/TRBV6-3	TRBJ2-3	TRBD2	few	TGTGCCAGCAAAATAGCGGGAGGGGGAACAGATACGCAGTATTTT	CASKIAGGGTDTQYF
TRBV11-2	TRBJ2-4	TRBD2	.	TGTGCCAGCAGCCCCGGGACTAGCGGGAGACTAGCCAAAAACATTCAGTACTTC	CASSPGTSGRLAKNIQYF
TRBV7-9	TRBJ1-1	.	many	TGTGCCAGCAGCCGACAGCCCCGCGCTGAAGCTTTCTTT	CASSRQPRAEAFF
TRBV3-1	TRBJ2-7	.	many	TGTGCCAGCAGTCAGCGATACGAGCAGTACTTC	CASSQRYEQYF
TRBV28	TRBJ1-2	TRBD1	many	TGTGCCAGCAGTTTGCGACAGGGTTATGGCTACACCTTC	CASSLRQGYGYTF
TRBV11-2	TRBJ2-2	TRBD2	many	TGTGCCAGCAGCTTATCCGGAGCGGGACCTTTCGGGGAGCTGTTTTTT	CASSLSGAGPFGELFF
TRBV28	TRBJ2-7	.	few	TGTGCCAGCAGGGAGCAGACCGTGCTTACTAGGGAGCAGTACTTC	CASREQTVLTREQYF
TRBV30	TRBJ2-3	TRBD2	.	TGTGCCTGGACGACTAGCCGGGCTAGCGGCCTTCGTACGCAGTATTTT	CAWTTSRASGLRTQYF
TRBV5-1	TRBJ1-5	.	few	TGCGCCAGCAGCTTGGACGGGACGTCTAATCAGCCCCAGCATTTT	CASSLDGTSNQPQHF
TRBV30	TRBJ2-1	TRBD2	.	TGTGCCTGGACCCCCCGGGCTAGCGGGAGGGGTGAGCAGTTCTTC	CAWTPRASGRGEQFF
TRBV18	TRBJ2-5	.	many	TGTGCCAGCTCCCTGACAGCGATGGGGACCCAGTACTTC	CASSLTAMGTQYF
TRBV7-2	TRBJ2-5	TRBD2	many	TGTGCCAGCAGCACCAGCGGGGGTCAAGAGACCCAGTACTTC	CASSTSGGQETQYF
TRBV3-1	TRBJ2-1	.	many	TGTGCCAGCAGCCAAGATCTGCAAATGGGTGAGCAGTTCTTC	CASSQDLQMGEQFF
TRBV12-5	TRBJ2-1	.	.	TGTGCTAGTGGTTTGGGAGGGACTGAGCAGTTCTTC	CASGLGGTEQFF
TRBV6-5	TRBJ2-6	.	few	TGTGCCAGCAGTTACAGACCTAGGGGTTCTGGGGCCAACGTCCTGACTTTC	CASSYRPRGSGANVLTF
TRBV9	TRBJ2-2	.	many	TGTGCCAGCAGCGTTTCTTCCAGGGCGGGAAACACCGGGGAGCTGTTTTTT	CASSVSSRAGNTGELFF
TRBV30	TRBJ2-3	TRBD2	.	TGTGCCTGGAGTCCCCCGGGACTAGCGGGAGGCCCCCCTTCAGATACGCAGTATTTT	CAWSPPGLAGGPPSDTQYF
TRBV24-1	TRBJ2-1	TRBD2	many	TGTGCCACCGGATCTAGCGGGAGGGCGTCCTACAATGAGCAGTTCTTC	CATGSSGRASYNEQFF
TRBV9	TRBJ2-1	.	few	TGTGCCAGCAGCGTAGAGTCTAGTTCCCATGAGCAGTTCTTC	CASSVESSSHEQFF
TRBV14	TRBJ2-3	.	many	TGTGCCAGCAGCCCCCGTGTCACTCGCACAGATACGCAGTATTTT	CASSPRVTRTDTQYF
TRBV11-2	TRBJ1-5	TRBD1	once	TGTGCCAGCAGCCGCGGGGACAGGGGTGGCAATCAGCCCCAGCATTTT	CASSRGDRGGNQPQHF
TRBV18	TRBJ2-7	TRBD1	few	TGTGCCAGCTCACCTAGACAGGGTGCCTTTTTTTCCTACGAGCAGTACTTC	CASSPRQGAFFSYEQYF
TRBV6-1	TRBJ1-5	.	few	TGTGCCAGCAGTAACAGTGCGGAGAGCAATCAGCCCCAGCATTTT	CASSNSAESNQPQHF
TRBV24-1	TRBJ1-5	.	few	TGTGCCACGTCTGGTAGCGGGTCGGGCAATCAGCCCCAGCATTTT	CATSGSGSGNQPQHF
TRBV25-1	TRBJ1-1	.	few	TGTGCCAGCAGTGAATGGAAGGGGGAAGCTTTCTTT	CASSEWKGEAFF
TRBV12-3/TRBV12-4	TRBJ2-5	TRBD1	many	TGTGCCAGCAGCAGGGACAGGGGCGAGACCCAGTACTTC	CASSRDRGETQYF
TRBV28	TRBJ1-4	.	many	TGTGCCAGCTCAGGGGTTGGTGAAAAACTGTTTTTT	CASSGVGEKLFF
TRBV3-1	TRBJ2-1	TRBD2	.	TGTGCCCGCAGCCAAGATTTTTCGGGAGGGCTCCTTGTTGAGCAGTTCTTC	CARSQDFSGGLLVEQFF
TRBV29-1	TRBJ2-7	.	many	TGCAGCGTTGACAGGGGAGGGGGTTACGAGCAGTACTTC	CSVDRGGGYEQYF
TRBV27	TRBJ2-1	.	many	TGTGCCAGCAGTTTTTACCGGTACAATGAGCAGTTCTTC	CASSFYRYNEQFF
TRBV20-1	TRBJ2-7	TRBD2	few	TGCAGTGCGACACTAGCGGGAGGAGTGGGCGAGCAGTACTTC	CSATLAGGVGEQYF
TRBV2	TRBJ1-5	.	many	TGTGCCAGCAGTGATCGGGGGGATCAGCCCCAGCATTTT	CASSDRGDQPQHF
TRBV7-8	TRBJ2-1	.	many	TGTGCCAGCAGCATAGGACAGTCATCCTACAATGAGCAGTTCTTC	CASSIGQSSYNEQFF
TRBV20-1	TRBJ2-7	.	.	TGCAGTGCTAGAGGAACAGGGCAAGACGCCTACGAGCAGTACTTC	CSARGTGQDAYEQYF
TRBV28	TRBJ2-7	.	many	TGTGCCAGCAGCAGCTATGGGGAGGACTACGAGCAGTACTTC	CASSSYGEDYEQYF
TRBV30	TRBJ2-3	.	.	TGTGCCTGGAGTGTACTGGCGAAAGGAGCAGATACGCAGTATTTT	CAWSVLAKGADTQYF
TRBV7-9	TRBJ2-1	.	few	TGTGCCAGCAGCTTAGCGACAGGCGATGAGCAGTTCTTC	CASSLATGDEQFF
TRBV20-1	TRBJ2-5	.	many	TGCAGTTTTAGCGGAAATAGGGAGGAGACCCAGTACTTC	CSFSGNREETQYF
TRBV6-2/TRBV6-3	TRBJ2-1	.	few	TGTGCCAGCTTTTCTAGCGTTGCCTACAATGAGCAGTTCTTC	CASFSSVAYNEQFF
TRBV5-1	TRBJ2-7	.	few	TGCGCCAGCAGTCCCCGGGACATGGGCTACGAGCAGTACTTC	CASSPRDMGYEQYF
TRBV25-1	TRBJ2-7	.	many	TGTGCCAGCAGTGACCCACAGGGGAGGGGCGAGCAGTACTTC	CASSDPQGRGEQYF